This TCR beta chain was found in a study of preoperative IRX-2 immunotherapy in early breast cancer. Indicated treatment: preoperative locoregional IRX-2 cytokine immunotherapy. This phase Ib study tested locoregional IRX-2 cytokine immunotherapy given before surgery. Clones were read by immunoSEQ multiplex PCR, and TCRdb kept only the in-frame ones, dropping some. The sample contains around 34,000 clones, 90% to 95% of which appear only once. Germline V CDR1 and CDR2: MGHRA, YSYEKL. The CDR3 sequence is 13 residues long. Trimming removed 4 bases at V and 3 bases at J, with 7 bases between. This TCR was sampled from a human donor with breast cancer. Collection of the sample occurred from a patient treated with IRX-2 immunotherapy. V gene TRBV4-1 combines with J gene TRBJ2-4, with D perhaps TRBD1 (5 bases). The CDR3 DNA is TGCGCCAGCAGCCCAGGGAACAAAAACATTCAGTACTTC. This sequence encodes CASSPGNKNIQYF.